Each of the 14 T cell receptor beta chains below was sequenced from the same sample in a study of blood T cell repertoires in COVID-19. Assay used: immunoSEQ multiplex PCR; TCRdb lists only in-frame clones, some missing. The sample carries fewer than 70,000 clones, 88% recorded once. Source material: peripheral blood. The receptors here all came from a woman between 65 and 79 years old with active COVID-19.

This chain joins TRBV5-1 and TRBJ1-6, with 8 bases fitting TRBD1. Germline loops: CDR1 SGHRS, CDR2 YFSETQ. V was pared by 4 bases and J by 10 bases, with 10 bases of the junction left unmatched. This CDR3 is 15 amino acids long. CDR3 loop: CASSPTTGARSPLHF. As DNA, the CDR3 is TGCGCCAGCAGCCCAACGACAGGGGCTCGGTCACCCCTCCACTTT.

CDR3 DNA: TGTGCCACCAGTGAGGGGACAGGGGGCTCTCAGCCCCAGCATTTT. Protein product: CATSEGTGGSQPQHF. This chain connects TRBV24-1 to TRBJ1-5, with 12 bases matching TRBD1. Germline loops: CDR1 KGHDR, CDR2 SFDVKD. V shed 4 bases and J 6 bases; nucleotides not matched to a gene: 3. The CDR3 contains 15 residues.

This clone was seen more than once but under ten times. CDR3 residues: CASSLNSGYTF. For the CDR3, the DNA is TGTGCCAGCAGTTTGAACAGTGGCTACACCTTC. The V gene is TRBV28, the J gene TRBJ1-2; the D is unclear. In germline, CDR1 is MDHEN, CDR2 SYDVKM. Trimming stripped 3 bases from V and 7 bases from J, with 6 bases between. The CDR3 covers 11 residues.

The rearrangement joins TRBV5-1 to TRBJ2-1; D might be TRBD2 (6 bases). In germline, CDR1 is SGHRS, CDR2 YFSETQ. The CDR3 is 13 amino acids. The V end lost 3 bases, the J end lost 7 bases, and 11 bases lay between the germline ends. The CDR3 DNA reads TGCGCCAGCAGCTACGGACTATATAATGAGCAGTTCTTC. Protein sequence: CASSYGLYNEQFF.

The rearrangement uses TRBV7-6 and TRBJ2-2; TRBD1 matches at 8 bases. The CDR3 covers 18 residues. The trim removed 0 bases at V and 5 bases at J, leaving 11 bases unmatched. Germline CDR1 reads SGHVS; CDR2 reads FNYEAQ. This chain's CDR3 is CASSLAPPDRGRTGELFF. The CDR3, as DNA: TGTGCCAGCAGCTTAGCCCCACCCGACAGGGGACGTACCGGGGAGCTGTTTTTT.

The V call is TRBV4-2, the J call TRBJ2-7; 9 bases are shared with TRBD2. J gave up 1 base and V 2 bases, and 3 bases lay outside the gene matches. The CDR3 runs to 15 residues. Germline assignment: CDR1 LGHNA and CDR2 YNFKEQ. The CDR3 nucleotides are TGTGCCAGCAGCCAAAGGGCGGGAGGGTCCTACGAGCAGTACTTC. This translates into CASSQRAGGSYEQYF.

V and J are TRBV7-2 and TRBJ1-1, with 7 positions matching TRBD1. The trim removed 5 bases at V and 0 bases at J, leaving 9 bases unmatched. Germline V gene sequence: CDR1 SGHTA, CDR2 FQGNSA. This CDR3 spans 16 amino acids. The CDR3 sequence is CASSPRGPGLNTEAFF. DNA for the CDR3: TGTGCCAGCAGCCCGAGGGGGCCAGGGTTGAACACTGAAGCTTTCTTT. The entire variable domain, with the rest obtained from reference TRBV7-2 and TRBJ1-1, is as follows: GAGVSQSPSNKVTEKGKDVELRCDPISGHTALYWYRQSLGQGLEFLIYFQGNSAPDKSGLPSDRFSAERTGGSVSTLTIQRTQQEDSAVYLCASSPRGPGLNTEAFFGQGTRLTVV.

The chain has TRBV7-8 and TRBJ1-2, with 9 bases identical to TRBD1. CDR1 SGHVS and CDR2 FQNEAQ come from the germline V gene. CDR3 length equals 14 residues. Unmatched junction bases numbered 5, after V lost 3 bases and J lost 6 bases. The CDR3: CASSLGTGKNGYTF. CDR3 bases: TGTGCCAGCAGCTTGGGGACAGGGAAGAATGGCTACACCTTC.

The chain carries TRBV4-1 and TRBJ1-5; D is possibly TRBD1 (6 bases). V was pared by 4 bases and J by 5 bases, with 9 bases between. This CDR3 is built from 13 residues. Germline V gene data show CDR1 as MGHRA and CDR2 as YSYEKL. The DNA for the CDR3 is TGCGCCAGCAGCCGGGGGCCCGATCAGCCCCAGCATTTT. Protein product: CASSRGPDQPQHF.

This clone was seen only once. V gene TRBV5-6 combines with J gene TRBJ1-2; D is unresolved. V lost 0 bases to trimming and J lost 3 bases, with 9 bases between them. Per the germline V gene, CDR1 is SGHDT and CDR2 is YYEEEE. The CDR3 sequence is 14 residues long. The CDR3 nucleotides are TGTGCCAGCAGCTTGGTCCGTCCGGACTATGGCTACACCTTC. Its translation is CASSLVRPDYGYTF.

The chain has TRBV4-1 and TRBJ1-2; no firm D call. This CDR3 has 12 amino acids. The germline V gene has CDR1 MGHRA and CDR2 YSYEKL. Trimming shortened V by 0 bases and J by 8 bases, and 7 bases separated the two germline ends. The CDR3 DNA is TGCGCCAGCAGCCAAGATGGGCGCGGCTACACCTTC. Translated: CASSQDGRGYTF.

This rearrangement joins TRBV5-4 to TRBJ2-7; no clear D gene. The CDR3 runs 14 residues. CDR1 and CDR2 from the germline V gene are SGHNT and YYREEE (reference sequence). Trimming took off 1 base at V and 6 bases at J, with 14 bases between the two ends. This CDR3 is CASSLFTSAGEQYF. CDR3 DNA: TGTGCCAGCAGCTTGTTCACGTCCGCAGGCGAGCAGTACTTC.

V is TRBV19 and J is TRBJ2-7, with 7 bases fitting TRBD1. This CDR3 has 14 residues. Germline values: CDR1 LNHDA, CDR2 SQIVND (reference sequence). V was pared by 3 bases and J by 2 bases, with 4 bases of the junction left unmatched. The CDR3 spells CASSIGQEAYEQYF. CDR3 nucleotides: TGTGCCAGTAGTATTGGACAGGAGGCCTACGAGCAGTACTTC.

The chain recombines TRBV24-1 with TRBJ2-3; 10 bases map to TRBD2. The CDR3 contains 17 residues. The trim removed 4 bases at V and 4 bases at J, leaving 10 bases unmatched. Germline-derived CDR1 and CDR2 are KGHDR and SFDVKD. Here the CDR3 reads CATSDQDSGRSSDTQYF. CDR3 coding DNA: TGTGCCACCAGTGACCAAGATAGCGGGAGGTCATCAGATACGCAGTATTTT.